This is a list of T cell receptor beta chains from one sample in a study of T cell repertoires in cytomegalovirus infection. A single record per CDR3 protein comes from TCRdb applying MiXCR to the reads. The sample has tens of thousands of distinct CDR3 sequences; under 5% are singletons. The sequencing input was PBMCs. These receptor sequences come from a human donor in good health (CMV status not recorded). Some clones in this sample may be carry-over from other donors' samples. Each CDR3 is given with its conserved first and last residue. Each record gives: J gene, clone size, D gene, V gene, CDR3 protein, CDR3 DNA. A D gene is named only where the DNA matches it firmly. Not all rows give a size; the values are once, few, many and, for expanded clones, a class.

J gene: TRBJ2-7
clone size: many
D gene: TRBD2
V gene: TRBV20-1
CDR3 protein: CSAGQGLAAYEQYF
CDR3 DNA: TGCAGTGCTGGGCAGGGACTAGCGGCTTACGAGCAGTACTTC

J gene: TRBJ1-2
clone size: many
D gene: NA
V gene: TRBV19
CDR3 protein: CASSGQAANYGYTF
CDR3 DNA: TGTGCCAGTAGCGGGCAGGCGGCCAACTATGGCTACACCTTC

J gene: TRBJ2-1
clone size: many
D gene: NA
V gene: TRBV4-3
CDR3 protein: CASSQDSLVSYYNEQFF
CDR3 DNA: TGCGCCAGCAGCCAAGATTCGTTGGTGAGCTATTACAATGAGCAGTTCTTC

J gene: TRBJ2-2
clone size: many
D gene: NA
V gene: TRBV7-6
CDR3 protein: CASSLRDKSGELFF
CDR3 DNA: TGTGCCAGCAGCTTACGGGACAAGTCCGGGGAGCTGTTTTTT

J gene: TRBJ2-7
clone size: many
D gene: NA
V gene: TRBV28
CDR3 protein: CASSLVMGSYEQYF
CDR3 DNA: TGTGCCAGCAGTTTAGTCATGGGCTCCTACGAGCAGTACTTC

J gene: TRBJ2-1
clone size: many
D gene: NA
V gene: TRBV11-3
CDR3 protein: CASSSSPPLAGQFF
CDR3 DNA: TGTGCCAGCAGCTCATCCCCCCCGCTGGCGGGACAGTTCTTC

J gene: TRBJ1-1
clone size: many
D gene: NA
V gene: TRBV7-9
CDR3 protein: CASSLKGANTEAFF
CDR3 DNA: TGTGCCAGCAGTCTCAAAGGGGCCAACACTGAAGCTTTCTTT

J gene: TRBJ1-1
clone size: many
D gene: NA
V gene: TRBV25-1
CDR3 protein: CASSELNTEAFF
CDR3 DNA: TGTGCCAGCAGTGAACTAAACACTGAAGCTTTCTTT

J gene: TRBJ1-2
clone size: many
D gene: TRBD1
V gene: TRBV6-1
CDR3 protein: CASSWTGEGYTF
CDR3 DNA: TGTGCCAGCAGTTGGACAGGGGAAGGCTACACCTTC

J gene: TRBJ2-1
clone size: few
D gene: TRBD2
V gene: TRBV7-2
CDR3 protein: CASSSLAGGSYNEQFF
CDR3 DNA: TGTGCCAGCAGCTCACTAGCGGGGGGCTCCTACAATGAGCAGTTCTTC

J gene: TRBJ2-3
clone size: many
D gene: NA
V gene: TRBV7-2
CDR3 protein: CASSLAGGASTDTQYF
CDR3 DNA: TGTGCCAGCAGCTTAGCAGGGGGTGCTAGCACAGATACGCAGTATTTT

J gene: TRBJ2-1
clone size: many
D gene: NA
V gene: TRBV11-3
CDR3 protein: CASRPTAGLNEQFF
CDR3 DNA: TGTGCCAGCAGGCCGACAGCCGGCCTCAATGAGCAGTTCTTC

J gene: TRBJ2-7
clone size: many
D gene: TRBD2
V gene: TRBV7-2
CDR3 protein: CASSPDSGRMQEQYF
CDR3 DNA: TGTGCCAGCAGCCCTGACAGCGGGAGGATGCAGGAGCAGTACTTC

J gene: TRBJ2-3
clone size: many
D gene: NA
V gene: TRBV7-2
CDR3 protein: CASSLALGRDTQYF
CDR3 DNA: TGTGCCAGCAGCTTAGCGCTGGGTAGGGATACGCAGTATTTT

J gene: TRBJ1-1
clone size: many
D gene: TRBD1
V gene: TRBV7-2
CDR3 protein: CASSSHRGIRGTEAFF
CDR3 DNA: TGTGCCAGCAGCTCACACAGGGGTATTCGGGGCACTGAAGCTTTCTTT

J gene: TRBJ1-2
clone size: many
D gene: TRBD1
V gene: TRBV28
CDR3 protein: CASSAGTGIGYTF
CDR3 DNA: TGTGCCAGCAGCGCCGGGACAGGGATAGGCTACACCTTC

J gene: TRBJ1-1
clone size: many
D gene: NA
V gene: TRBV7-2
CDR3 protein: CASSSDGRGTEAFF
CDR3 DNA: TGTGCCAGCAGCTCCGACGGGCGGGGCACTGAAGCTTTCTTT

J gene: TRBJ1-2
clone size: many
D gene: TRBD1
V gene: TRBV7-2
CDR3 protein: CASRDRDRSLLNYGYTF
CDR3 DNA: TGTGCCAGCAGGGACCGGGACAGATCTCTCTTAAACTATGGCTACACCTTC

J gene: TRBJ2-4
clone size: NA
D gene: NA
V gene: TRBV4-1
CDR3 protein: CASSPEGRRGNIQYF
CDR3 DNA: TGCGCCAGCAGCCCAGAGGGTCGAAGGGGAAACATTCAGTACTTC

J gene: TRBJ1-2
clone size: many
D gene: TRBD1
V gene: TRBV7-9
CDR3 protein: CASSLNSGQRDYGYTF
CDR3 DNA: TGTGCCAGCAGCCTCAACTCGGGACAGCGGGACTATGGCTACACCTTC

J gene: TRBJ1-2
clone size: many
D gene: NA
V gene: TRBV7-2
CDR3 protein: CASSFTGGYTF
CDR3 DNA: TGTGCCAGCAGCTTTACCGGCGGCTACACCTTC

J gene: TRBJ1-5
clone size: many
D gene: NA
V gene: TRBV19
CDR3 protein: CASSQQGGQPQHF
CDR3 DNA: TGTGCCAGCAGTCAACAGGGTGGCCAGCCCCAGCATTTT

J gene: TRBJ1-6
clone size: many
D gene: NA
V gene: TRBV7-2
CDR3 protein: CASSLGTGPRVSPLHF
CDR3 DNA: TGTGCCAGCAGCTTAGGGACGGGCCCCAGGGTATCACCCCTCCACTTT

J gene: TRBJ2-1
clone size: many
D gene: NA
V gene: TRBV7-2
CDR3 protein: CASSFTGNEQFF
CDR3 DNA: TGTGCCAGCAGCTTCACAGGCAATGAGCAGTTCTTC

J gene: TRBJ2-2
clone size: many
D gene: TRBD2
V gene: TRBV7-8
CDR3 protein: CASNQRGRNTGELFF
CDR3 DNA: TGTGCCAGCAATCAGCGGGGAAGGAACACCGGGGAGCTGTTTTTT

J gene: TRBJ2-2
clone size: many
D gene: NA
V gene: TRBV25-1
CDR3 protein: CASSEQLNTGELFF
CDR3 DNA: TGTGCCAGCAGTGAACAGCTAAACACCGGGGAGCTGTTTTTT

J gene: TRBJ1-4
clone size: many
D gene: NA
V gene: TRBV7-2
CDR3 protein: CASSPAGGRRNEKLFF
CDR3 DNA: TGTGCCAGCAGCCCCGCGGGGGGGAGGAGAAATGAAAAACTGTTTTTT

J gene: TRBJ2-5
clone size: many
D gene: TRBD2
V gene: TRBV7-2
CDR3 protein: CASSRSSGGRVGETQYF
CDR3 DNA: TGTGCCAGCAGCAGATCTAGCGGGGGGCGGGTAGGAGAGACCCAGTACTTC

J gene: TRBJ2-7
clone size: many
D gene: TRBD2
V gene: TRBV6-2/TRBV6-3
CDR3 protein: CASNLAGSYEQYF
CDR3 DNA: TGTGCCAGCAACCTAGCGGGATCCTACGAGCAGTACTTC

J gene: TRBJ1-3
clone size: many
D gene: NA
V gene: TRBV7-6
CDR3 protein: CASSSESGNTIYF
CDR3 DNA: TGTGCCAGCAGCTCGGAATCTGGAAACACCATATATTTT

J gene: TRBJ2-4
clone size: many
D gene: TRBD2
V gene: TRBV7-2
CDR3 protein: CASSRQLAGAQYF
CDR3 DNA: TGTGCCAGCAGCCGCCAACTAGCGGGGGCCCAGTACTTC

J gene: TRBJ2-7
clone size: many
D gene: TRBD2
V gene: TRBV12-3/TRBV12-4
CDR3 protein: CASSFGGRSYEQYF
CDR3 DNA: TGTGCCAGCAGTTTCGGCGGGAGATCCTACGAGCAGTACTTC

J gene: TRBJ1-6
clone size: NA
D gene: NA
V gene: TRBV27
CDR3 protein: CASSLTGDRSPLHF
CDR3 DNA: TGTGCCAGCAGTTTAACGGGGGATCGGTCACCCCTCCACTTT

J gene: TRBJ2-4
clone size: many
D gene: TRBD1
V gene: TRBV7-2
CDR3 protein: CASSLIGTGDLLENIQYF
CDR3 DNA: TGTGCCAGCAGCTTGATCGGGACAGGGGACTTACTAGAAAACATTCAGTACTTC

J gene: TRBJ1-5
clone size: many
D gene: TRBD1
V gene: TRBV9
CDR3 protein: CASSVGGGMNQPQHF
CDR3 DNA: TGTGCCAGCAGCGTAGGAGGGGGCATGAATCAGCCCCAGCATTTT

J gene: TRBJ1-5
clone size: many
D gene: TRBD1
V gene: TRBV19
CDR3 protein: CASRQGEASQPQHF
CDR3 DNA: TGTGCCAGCCGACAGGGCGAGGCAAGTCAGCCCCAGCATTTT

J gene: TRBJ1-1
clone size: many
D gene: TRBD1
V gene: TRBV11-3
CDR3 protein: CASSDGTGEAFF
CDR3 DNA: TGTGCCAGCAGCGACGGGACAGGGGAAGCTTTCTTT

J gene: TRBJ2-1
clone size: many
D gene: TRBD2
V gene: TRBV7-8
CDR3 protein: CASSDREGPYNEQFF
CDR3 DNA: TGTGCCAGCAGTGATAGGGAGGGCCCCTACAATGAGCAGTTCTTC

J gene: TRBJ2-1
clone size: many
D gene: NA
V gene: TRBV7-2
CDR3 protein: CASSLGPSSVEQFF
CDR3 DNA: TGTGCCAGCAGCTTAGGACCTAGCTCGGTTGAGCAGTTCTTC

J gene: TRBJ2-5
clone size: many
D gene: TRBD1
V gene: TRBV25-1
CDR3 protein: CASSRGTGGETQYF
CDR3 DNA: TGTGCCAGCAGTCGCGGGACAGGCGGGGAGACCCAGTACTTC

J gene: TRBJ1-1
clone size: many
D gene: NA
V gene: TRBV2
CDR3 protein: CASSKLGNTEAFF
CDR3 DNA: TGTGCCAGCAGTAAACTAGGGAACACTGAAGCTTTCTTT

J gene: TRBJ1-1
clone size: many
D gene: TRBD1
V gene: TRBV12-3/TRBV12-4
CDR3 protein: CASSLGVGQGNTEAFF
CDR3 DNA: TGTGCCAGCAGTTTAGGGGTGGGACAGGGGAACACTGAAGCTTTCTTT

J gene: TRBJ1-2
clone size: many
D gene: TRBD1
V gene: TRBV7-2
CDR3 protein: CASSSNRQGASYGYTF
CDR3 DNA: TGTGCCAGCAGCTCTAACCGACAGGGGGCGTCCTATGGCTACACCTTC